A selection of T cell receptor beta chains follows, all from one sample in a study of T cell responses to AZD1222 COVID-19 vaccine. Using immunoSEQ multiplex PCR, the repertoire was profiled, and TCRdb retains in-frame clones only, with some absent. The table includes around 140,000 clones, 80% to 95% detected once. Here the sequenced sample was peripheral blood, taken 28 days after the second AZD1222 dose. These receptors originate from an adult who received the AZD1222 COVID-19 vaccine. Each CDR3 is given with its conserved first and last residue. D genes are given only for firm matches. Size is stated for part of the rows, as once, few or many counts, or as a class when the clone is expanded.

clone_size j_call v_call d_call cdr3_nt cdr3_aa
- TRBJ1-5 TRBV2 - TGTGCCAGCAGCGCAGGGCCCAATCAGCCCCAGCATTTT CASSAGPNQPQHF
- TRBJ2-5 TRBV19 - TGTGCCAGTAGTTACAGGGTTAAGTTGGAGACCCAGTACTTC CASSYRVKLETQYF
- TRBJ1-5 TRBV12-3/TRBV12-4 - TGTGCCAGCAGTTTTCGTCAGGGAGAGCCCCAGCATTTT CASSFRQGEPQHF
- TRBJ2-6 TRBV7-8 TRBD2 TGTGCCAGCAGCCCGCGACTAGCGGGAGTTTTTGGGGCCAACGTCCTGACTTTC CASSPRLAGVFGANVLTF
- TRBJ1-2 TRBV28 TRBD1 TGTGCCAGCAGCCCCTCCCCAGGGGGGTATGGCTACACCTTC CASSPSPGGYGYTF
- TRBJ2-1 TRBV29-1 TRBD2 TGCAGCGTTGGGGCTACCGCGGGGGATGAGCAGTTCTTC CSVGATAGDEQFF
- TRBJ2-7 TRBV7-2 - TGTGCCAGCAGCTTGAAGAGCTCCTACGAGCAGTACTTC CASSLKSSYEQYF
- TRBJ1-1 TRBV18 TRBD1 TGTGCCAGCTCACCAGGAGGACAGGGTCGTACTGAAGCTTTCTTT CASSPGGQGRTEAFF
- TRBJ2-1 TRBV12-3/TRBV12-4 - TGTGCCAGCCCTCCGCCCTCCAATGAGCAGTTCTTC CASPPPSNEQFF
once TRBJ1-2 TRBV6-5 - TGTGCCAGCAGGTATACCGAGGGGGACTATGGCTACACCTTC CASRYTEGDYGYTF
- TRBJ1-2 TRBV10-3 - TGTGCCATCAGTGAGTCCGCGACTCTCGATGGCTACACCTTC CAISESATLDGYTF
- TRBJ1-5 TRBV9 - TGTGCCAGCAGCGCCACCTGGGGCGACCAGCCCCAGCATTTT CASSATWGDQPQHF
- TRBJ2-4 TRBV21-1 - TGTGCCAGCAGCGCCCGGGACAGGGCTAACATTCAGTACTTC CASSARDRANIQYF
few TRBJ1-2 TRBV27 - TGTGCCAGCAGTTTATCAGGGATTGGACAGTTCTATGGCTACACCTTC CASSLSGIGQFYGYTF
- TRBJ1-2 TRBV5-1 - TGCGCCAGCAGCTTGGGCGAAGGGTATGGCTACACCTTC CASSLGEGYGYTF
- TRBJ1-5 TRBV6-2/TRBV6-3 TRBD1 TGTGCCAGCAGTTACTCGATCCCGGGACAGATTAATCAGCCCCAGCATTTT CASSYSIPGQINQPQHF
- TRBJ2-1 TRBV9 - TGTGCCAGCAGCGTAGAAACAAACTACAATGAGCAGTTCTTC CASSVETNYNEQFF
- TRBJ2-1 TRBV4-3 TRBD2 TGCGCCAGCAGCCCTAGCGGGAGGTACAATGAGCAGTTCTTC CASSPSGRYNEQFF
- TRBJ2-1 TRBV28 - TGTGCCAGCAGTTTATTTCCGACTCAGGTCTACAATGAGCAGTTCTTC CASSLFPTQVYNEQFF
- TRBJ1-3 TRBV24-1 - TGTGCCACCAGTGATTGCCCGGGAGTCTACTCTGGAAACACCATATATTTT CATSDCPGVYSGNTIYF
- TRBJ1-1 TRBV28 - TGTGCCACCCTGAAAGAGAACACTGAAGCTTTCTTT CATLKENTEAFF
- TRBJ1-2 TRBV6-6 - TGTGCCAGCAGTCCCGGGGGGCCCCAAGGCTACACCTTC CASSPGGPQGYTF
once TRBJ1-1 TRBV19 - TGTGCCAGTACCCCCCATCCCCCGAACACTGAAGCTTTCTTT CASTPHPPNTEAFF
once TRBJ2-7 TRBV2 - TGTGCCAGCAGTGAAGCGGGACGGCCCTACGAGCAGTACTTC CASSEAGRPYEQYF
- TRBJ2-3 TRBV18 TRBD2 TGTGCCAGCTCACGACTAGCGGGCCAATTCACAGATACGCAGTATTTT CASSRLAGQFTDTQYF
- TRBJ1-5 TRBV6-2/TRBV6-3 TRBD1 TGTGCCAGCAGTTCCGACAGGGTACCCCCTAATCAGCCCCAGCATTTT CASSSDRVPPNQPQHF
once TRBJ1-2 TRBV2 - TGTGCCAGCAGTGTCCTCGGAGCTAACTATGGCTACACCTTC CASSVLGANYGYTF
- TRBJ2-7 TRBV18 TRBD1 TGTGCCAGCTCACCAGGGACAGTCTACGAGCAGTACTTC CASSPGTVYEQYF
once TRBJ2-1 TRBV4-1 - TGCGCCAGCAGCCAAGAGATGCAGGGTTCGTGGAATGAGCAGTTCTTC CASSQEMQGSWNEQFF
- TRBJ2-2 TRBV24-1 - TGTGCCACCAGTGATTTAGGTAGGGCGAACACCGGGGAGCTGTTTTTT CATSDLGRANTGELFF
few TRBJ2-1 TRBV19 TRBD2 TGTGCCAGTAGTAACGGACTAGCGGGAGGCTGGGACAATGAGCAGTTCTTC CASSNGLAGGWDNEQFF
- TRBJ1-1 TRBV12-3/TRBV12-4 TRBD1 TGTGCCAGCAGTCGGACAGGGTACACTGAAGCTTTCTTT CASSRTGYTEAFF
- TRBJ2-5 TRBV30 - TGTGCCTGGAACTTCCATGCCCAAGAGACCCAGTACTTC CAWNFHAQETQYF
- TRBJ2-3 TRBV18 - TGTGCCAGCTCACCCGAGGGGAGCACAGATACGCAGTATTTT CASSPEGSTDTQYF
- TRBJ2-7 TRBV5-1 TRBD1 TGCGCCAGCAGGGCCGGGACAGCCTACGAGCAGTACTTC CASRAGTAYEQYF
- TRBJ2-7 TRBV27 TRBD1 TGTGCCAGCAGTTTATCGCAAGGGACAGTAGTCTACGAGCAGTACTTC CASSLSQGTVVYEQYF
- TRBJ1-1 TRBV7-9 TRBD1 TGTGCCAGCAGCAAAGGGACAGGGAACACTGAAGCTTTCTTT CASSKGTGNTEAFF
- TRBJ2-7 TRBV11-3 TRBD2 TGTGCCAGCAGCCTTAGCGGGAGTCGGACCTACGAGCAGTACTTC CASSLSGSRTYEQYF
once TRBJ2-1 TRBV19 - TGTGCCAGTAGTATACGGGGCGGCTACAATGAGCAGTTCTTC CASSIRGGYNEQFF
- TRBJ1-1 TRBV27 TRBD1 TGTGCCAGCAGAAACCAGGGGGGGAACACTGAAGCTTTCTTT CASRNQGGNTEAFF
- TRBJ2-7 TRBV28 - TGTGCCAGCAGTTTCCGGACAGAACCCTACGAGCAGTACTTC CASSFRTEPYEQYF
- TRBJ1-4 TRBV7-8 TRBD1 TGTGCCAGCAGATCAGGGGGCGCGAGTAATGAAAAACTGTTTTTT CASRSGGASNEKLFF
few TRBJ2-1 TRBV19 TRBD1 TGTGCCAGTAGCTGGGGGACAGCGCACAATGAGCAGTTCTTC CASSWGTAHNEQFF
- TRBJ1-1 TRBV27 TRBD1 TGTGCCAGCAGTAAAGACCCATTAGGTGCCAGGGGGAGGTCGGGTGAGGCTTTCTTT CASSKDPLGARGRSGEAFF
- TRBJ2-7 TRBV18 - TGTGCCAGCTCACCAGCTGGGGGCCCGCTCGAGCAGTACTTC CASSPAGGPLEQYF
- TRBJ2-7 TRBV5-6 - TGTGCCAGCAGCTTAAACTACGAGCAGTACTTC CASSLNYEQYF
- TRBJ2-7 TRBV14 - TGTGCCAGCAGCCCAAGGTATGGGAGGTCACCCGCCTACGAGCAGTACTTC CASSPRYGRSPAYEQYF
- TRBJ2-2 TRBV28 - TGTGCCAGCAGTTTAATAAGCGCGAACACCGGGGAGCTGTTTTTT CASSLISANTGELFF
- TRBJ1-6 TRBV7-9 TRBD1 TGTGCCAGCAGCGCCGACAGGGATAATTCACCCCTCCACTTT CASSADRDNSPLHF
- TRBJ1-1 TRBV19 - TGTGCCAGTAGGATGGGTAGATACTTTGAAAACACTGAAGCTTTCTTT CASRMGRYFENTEAFF
- TRBJ1-5 TRBV6-2/TRBV6-3 - TGTGCCAGCAGTTACGGGTACGATAGCAATCAGCCCCAGCATTTT CASSYGYDSNQPQHF
- TRBJ1-2 TRBV27 - TGTGCCAGCAGTTTATTAGGCAGGGAGGACTATGGCTACACCTTC CASSLLGREDYGYTF
- TRBJ1-3 TRBV7-9 TRBD1 TGTGCCAGCAGCCCCCGGGACAGGGGGTTAGGAAACACCATATATTTT CASSPRDRGLGNTIYF
- TRBJ2-2 TRBV27 - TGTGCCAGCAGCTTAGACACCGGGGAGCTGTTTTTT CASSLDTGELFF
- TRBJ2-7 TRBV11-3 TRBD1 TGTGCCAGCAGTTCGGGGACAGGTGCCTACGAGCAGTACTTC CASSSGTGAYEQYF
- TRBJ2-1 TRBV5-5 - TGTGCCAGCAGCTTCCATGAGCAGTTCTTC CASSFHEQFF
- TRBJ2-7 TRBV5-1 TRBD2 TGCGCCAGCAGCTTGTTTGCGGGAGACGACGAGCAGTACTTC CASSLFAGDDEQYF